This passage covers 18 T cell receptor beta chains from one sample sequenced in a study of cytomegalovirus exposure and HLA in healthy donors. The primer mix had 60 Vbeta and 13 Jbeta primers. Method: immunoSEQ multiplex PCR; TCRdb's copy keeps in-frame clones and lacks some. Among about 62,000 clones listed, around 87% were seen once. The sequencing input was PBMCs. The receptors stem from a man between 18 and 29 years old in good health and CMV-seronegative.

The J gene is TRBJ1-5, the V gene TRBV6-1; 10 positions agree with TRBD1. The length of the CDR3 is 14 residues. V was pared by 4 bases and J by 5 bases, with 2 bases of the junction left unmatched. CDR1 is MNHNS, CDR2 SASEGT, per germline. The CDR3 DNA follows: TGTGCCAGCAGTGTGACAGGGGGCTATCAGCCCCAGCATTTT. It codes for CASSVTGGYQPQHF.

This chain links TRBV15 with TRBJ1-1; a possible D gene is TRBD1 (5 bases). Germline V gene lookup returns CDR1 LNHNV and CDR2 YYDKDF (reference sequence). The CDR3 contains 13 residues. V gave up 2 bases and J gave up 4 bases, with 8 bases separating them. The CDR3 here is CATSRLGVTEAFF. The DNA of the CDR3 is TGTGCCACCAGCAGACTAGGGGTCACTGAAGCTTTCTTT.

This clone has a handful of counts. The chain carries TRBV7-3 and TRBJ1-1, with D perhaps TRBD1 (5 bases). Germline V lookup: CDR1 SGHTA, CDR2 FQGTGA. V gave up 2 bases and J gave up 1 base, with 5 bases separating them. This CDR3 contains 13 residues. CDR3 bases: TGTGCCAGCAGCTTAGGGGCGAACACTGAAGCTTTCTTT. Its protein is CASSLGANTEAFF.

The CDR3 nucleotides read TGTGCCATCAGTGAAGGCGGCGAGCAGTACTTC. It is translated as CAISEGGEQYF. The chain combines TRBV10-3 with TRBJ2-7; D gene ambiguous. Germline CDR1 is ENHRY and CDR2 is SYGVKD. Trimming removed 3 bases from V and 6 bases from J, with 6 bases in between. The CDR3 covers 11 residues.

CDR3 protein: CSVGRQGNEQYF. CDR3 DNA sequence: TGCAGCGTTGGAAGACAGGGGAATGAGCAGTACTTC. This chain uses TRBV29-1 with TRBJ2-7; 8 nucleotides agree with TRBD1. With V trimmed by 4 bases and J by 7 bases, 6 bases remained unmatched. The CDR3 is 12 residues long. Germline CDR1 and CDR2: SQVTM and ANQGSEA.

The rearrangement joins TRBV5-4 to TRBJ1-2, with 11 bases matching TRBD1. Looked up from germline, CDR1 is SGHNT and CDR2 is YYREEE (reference sequence). The trim removed 3 bases at V and 8 bases at J, leaving 9 bases unmatched. The CDR3 sequence is 15 residues long. The DNA for the CDR3 is TGTGCCAGCAGCTCCCTACCGGGACAGGGGGAAGGCTACACCTTC. This translates into CASSSLPGQGEGYTF. The full variable domain, completed using reference TRBV5-4 and TRBJ1-2, is ETGVTQSPTHLIKTRGQQVTLRCSSQSGHNTVSWYQQALGQGPQFIFQYYREEENGRGNFPPRFSGLQFPNYSSELNVNALELDDSALYLCASSSLPGQGEGYTFGSGTRLTVV.

The CDR3 reads CASSERESSGNTIYF. Written as DNA, the CDR3 is TGTGCCAGCAGTGAACGGGAGTCCTCTGGAAACACCATATATTTT. The gene calls are TRBV6-1 and TRBJ1-3, with D hard to call. Germline V gene sequence: CDR1 MNHNS, CDR2 SASEGT. Trimming left V 2 bases short and J 0 bases short, with 8 bases between. CDR3 length: 15 amino acids.

The V and J genes are TRBV6-4 and TRBJ2-3; 8 positions match TRBD2. Germline V gene data show CDR1 as MRHNA and CDR2 as SNTAGT. V gave up 4 bases and J gave up 4 bases; unmatched junction bases: 4. This CDR3 region has 14 residues. The CDR3 protein is CASSASGLADTQYF. CDR3 nucleotide sequence: TGTGCCAGCAGTGCTAGCGGGCTCGCAGATACGCAGTATTTT.

This chain joins TRBV4-1 and TRBJ2-7; 9 bases are shared with TRBD1. The CDR3 runs 14 residues. Germline V gene sequence: CDR1 MGHRA, CDR2 YSYEKL. Germline trimming cut 5 bases from V and 2 bases from J; bases unmatched to any gene: 4. The CDR3 sequence is CASSKGQGAYEQYF. CDR3 coding DNA: TGCGCCAGCAGCAAGGGACAGGGAGCCTACGAGCAGTACTTC.

The J gene is TRBJ1-1, the V gene TRBV6-5, with 7 nucleotides matching TRBD1. CDR1 and CDR2 from the germline V gene are MNHEY and SVGAGI. This CDR3 is 13 amino acids long. Trimming took 4 bases from V and 4 from J; bases not matched to a gene: 3. CDR3 residues: CASSSTGITEAFF. In nucleotides, the CDR3 is TGTGCCAGCAGTTCGACAGGGATCACTGAAGCTTTCTTT.

This clone showed up just once. This sequence joins TRBV4-1 and TRBJ1-2; weak D call: TRBD1 (5 bases). The CDR3 extends over 14 amino acids. V lost 2 bases and J 6 bases, leaving 13 bases between the germline ends. Germline values: CDR1 MGHRA, CDR2 YSYEKL. CDR3 in amino acids: CASSQQGLVDGYTF. As DNA, the CDR3 is TGCGCCAGCAGCCAACAGGGTCTCGTCGATGGCTACACCTTC.

This chain uses TRBV7-2 with TRBJ1-2; 7 bases are a match to TRBD1. There are 16 residues in the CDR3. V shed 5 bases, J shed 4 bases, and the junction held 13 bases outside the gene matches. Germline V gene lookup returns CDR1 SGHTA and CDR2 FQGNSA. The CDR3 bases are TGTGCCAGCAGCCCAGCAGGACAGGCTACCTCCTATGGCTACACCTTC. Its protein is CASSPAGQATSYGYTF.

Only one count was recorded for this clone. The rearrangement uses TRBV7-9 and TRBJ2-3; possibly TRBD1 for D (6 bases). V was clipped by 2 bases and J by 5 bases, with 11 bases between them. The CDR3 consists of 14 residues. Germline V gene sequence: CDR1 SEHNR, CDR2 FQNEAQ (reference sequence). The DNA of the CDR3 is TGTGCCAGCAGCTTAAGGGACACAGGAGATACGCAGTATTTT. Amino acid sequence: CASSLRDTGDTQYF.

The chain carries TRBV6-1 and TRBJ1-4; D might be TRBD1 (6 bases). In germline, CDR1 is MNHNS, CDR2 SASEGT. This CDR3 is built from 15 residues. V lost 9 bases, J lost 3 bases, and 17 bases lay in between. The CDR3 DNA sequence: TGTGCCAGTCTGGGGCGGGGGGCAGCTAATGAAAAACTGTTTTTT. It specifies CASLGRGAANEKLFF.

This sequence joins TRBV14 and TRBJ2-7, with D possibly TRBD1 on 5 matching bases. The germline CDR1 and CDR2 sequences are SGHDN and FVKESK. V lost 1 base to trimming and J lost 4 bases, with 11 bases between them. The CDR3 is made up of 14 amino acids. CDR3 region: CASSQGQGSYEQYF. CDR3 DNA: TGTGCCAGCAGCCAAGGGCAGGGCTCTTACGAGCAGTACTTC.

This clone was seen just once. The chain employs TRBV9 and TRBJ2-7; 8 bases match TRBD2. Germline CDR1 SGDLS, CDR2 YYNGEE. The CDR3 runs to 15 residues. V trimming: 4 bases; J trimming: 0 bases; junction bases outside the gene matches: 6. The CDR3 nucleotides read TGTGCCAGCAGCCCGGGAGGGGGAAACTCCTACGAGCAGTACTTC. Translation: CASSPGGGNSYEQYF.

The chain's CDR3 is CASSLRGGEADTQYF. DNA of the CDR3: TGTGCCAGCAGCCTGAGGGGGGGCGAAGCAGATACGCAGTATTTT. V usage is TRBV4-2 and J usage is TRBJ2-3, with D perhaps TRBD2 (7 bases). The V gene lost 4 bases and the J gene lost 4 bases, with 15 bases spanning the gap. This CDR3 contains 15 residues. The V gene's germline CDR1 is LGHNA and CDR2 YNFKEQ.

The V call is TRBV6-6, the J call TRBJ2-7; 9 bases line up with TRBD2. Germline CDR1 reads MNHNY; CDR2 reads SVGAGI (reference sequence). The CDR3 has 14 residues. V dropped 6 bases and J dropped 0; count of bases not matched to a gene: 3. The CDR3 is CASSQRGDSYEQYF. DNA of the CDR3: TGTGCCAGCAGCCAGCGGGGGGACTCCTACGAGCAGTACTTC.